The 15 T cell receptor beta chains listed next were all sequenced from one sample in a study of T cell responses to AZD1222 COVID-19 vaccine. Libraries were prepared by immunoSEQ multiplex PCR; TCRdb keeps only in-frame clonotypes and omits some of them. The sample yields some 150,000 clones, 89% seen once. This specimen was peripheral blood, taken on day 0 of AZD1222 vaccination. These receptors all stem from an adult in good health.

The chain is built from TRBV21-1 and TRBJ2-1; the table calls TRBD2, which could not be checked here. TRBV21-1 is noted as a pseudogene. This CDR3 is built from 18 residues. CDR3 sequence reads: CASSIGRRGAISYNEQFF. As DNA, the CDR3 is TGTGCCAGCAGCATTGGGAGGCGGGGGGCCATCTCCTACAATGAGCAGTTCTTC.

The chain couples TRBV3-1 (or the pseudogene TRBV3-2) to TRBJ1-6; D unclear. The germline gives CDR1 LGHDT, CDR2 YNNKEL (reference sequence). The CDR3 is 14 amino acids. With 4 bases removed from V and 6 bases from J, the gap between germline ends came to 10 bases. CDR3 residues: CASSPVVGNSPLHF. The CDR3 bases are TGTGCCAGCAGCCCCGTAGTCGGTAATTCACCCCTCCACTTT.

The chain couples TRBV12-3 or TRBV12-4 to TRBJ1-6; D unclear. The CDR3 runs 13 residues. With 6 bases removed from V and 8 bases from J, the gap between germline ends came to 11 bases. CDR3 sequence: CASSPHDDSPLHF. The CDR3 coding sequence is TGTGCCAGCAGCCCCCATGATGATTCACCCCTCCACTTT.

The chain joins TRBV2 to TRBJ2-2; the match to TRBD2 covers 8 bases. CDR1 and CDR2 (germline): SNHLY, FYNNEI. The CDR3 has 16 residues. Unmatched junction bases numbered 10, after V lost 7 bases and J lost 3 bases. CDR3 protein: CASTFTGGPYTGELFF. CDR3 nucleotide sequence: TGTGCCAGCACTTTTACGGGAGGGCCTTACACCGGGGAGCTGTTTTTT.

This chain joins TRBV11-2 and TRBJ1-2; the D gene is possibly TRBD1 (6 bases). The CDR3 is 14 amino acids. The germline gives CDR1 SGHAT, CDR2 FQNNGV. Trimming took off 6 bases at V and 0 bases at J, with 11 bases between the two ends. The CDR3 is CASSPWTANYGYTF. The DNA for the CDR3 is TGTGCCAGCAGTCCTTGGACAGCTAACTATGGCTACACCTTC.

This clone was seen only a few times. The chain has TRBV28 and TRBJ2-7; TRBD1 agrees at 7 bases. Trimming at V came to 7 bases and at J to 3 bases, leaving 3 bases not matched to a gene. Germline CDR1 MDHEN, CDR2 SYDVKM. The CDR3 runs 12 residues. For the CDR3, the DNA is TGTGCCAGCAAGGGGGCTCTCTACGAGCAGTACTTC. Its protein is CASKGALYEQYF.

The gene calls are TRBV2 and TRBJ2-7, with TRBD1 as a possible D gene (6 bases). CDR3 length equals 15 residues. The germline V gene has CDR1 SNHLY and CDR2 FYNNEI. V was shortened by 6 bases and J by 3 bases, with 18 bases between the two germline ends. CDR3 sequence (DNA): TGTGCCAGCAGCCGTGAAGGGGGTATCAGCTACGAGCAGTACTTC. It is translated as CASSREGGISYEQYF.

This chain uses TRBV24-1 with TRBJ2-3; the D gene is possibly TRBD1 (5 bases). The germline gives CDR1 KGHDR, CDR2 SFDVKD. Trimming removed 3 bases at V and 0 bases at J, with 15 bases between. The CDR3 is 17 amino acids. In DNA form, the CDR3 reads TGTGCCACCAGTGATCCCCCTACAGGATCTAGCACAGATACGCAGTATTTT. It yields the protein CATSDPPTGSSTDTQYF.

The chain links TRBV28 to TRBJ2-1; D possibly corresponds to TRBD2 (6 bases). This CDR3 contains 17 residues. Trimming left V 6 bases short and J 1 base short, with 19 bases between. Germline assignment: CDR1 MDHEN and CDR2 SYDVKM. The CDR3 region has the DNA TGTGCCAGCAGCTCCTTCACTTTGCGGGGATCCTACAATGAGCAGTTCTTC. Protein sequence: CASSSFTLRGSYNEQFF.

The chain uses TRBV6-5 and TRBJ1-2; possibly TRBD1 for D (5 bases). Trimming stripped 6 bases from V and 5 bases from J, with 19 bases between. The CDR3 has 15 residues. Germline CDR1 is MNHEY and CDR2 is SVGAGI. DNA for the CDR3: TGTGCCAGCAGGGAGAGGCGGGACGGGCCATATGGCTACACCTTC. It yields the protein CASRERRDGPYGYTF.

The J gene is TRBJ2-2, the V gene TRBV27, with 11 bases aligning to TRBD2. This CDR3 contains 15 residues. From germline, CDR1 is MNHEY and CDR2 SMNVEV (reference sequence). Trimming at V came to 5 bases and at J to 4 bases, leaving 3 bases not matched to a gene. Written as DNA, the CDR3 is TGTGCCAGCAGTCCGGGGACTAGCGGCACCGGGGAGCTGTTTTTT. The encoded protein is CASSPGTSGTGELFF.

The chain has TRBV5-1 and TRBJ1-2; D uncertain. This CDR3 spans 15 amino acids. The germline CDR1 and CDR2 sequences are SGHRS and YFSETQ. The germline V and J ends were trimmed by 2 bases and 3 bases, with 14 bases remaining between them. The CDR3 DNA reads as TGCGCCAGCAGCTTTAGACGGGTAGAGGACTATGGCTACACCTTC. Protein product: CASSFRRVEDYGYTF.

The chain combines TRBV19 with TRBJ2-6; 8 positions match TRBD2. J lost 0 bases, V lost 2 bases, and 9 bases had no gene match. CDR1 LNHDA and CDR2 SQIVND come from the germline V gene (reference sequence). This CDR3 comprises 19 residues. The CDR3 protein is CASSIYSGGGYSGANVLTF. Written as DNA, the CDR3 is TGTGCCAGTAGTATATACAGCGGGGGTGGATACTCTGGGGCCAACGTCCTGACTTTC. The variable domain in full, completed from reference TRBV19 and TRBJ2-6, reads DGGITQSPKYLFRKEGQNVTLSCEQNLNHDAMYWYRQDPGQGLRLIYYSQIVNDFQKGDIAEGYSVSREKKESFPLTVTSAQKNPTAFYLCASSIYSGGGYSGANVLTFGAGSRLTVL.

This clone was recorded once. The chain has TRBV27 and TRBJ2-6; weak D call: TRBD1 (5 bases). Germline V CDR1 and CDR2: MNHEY, SMNVEV (reference sequence). Trimming left V 6 bases short and J 2 bases short, with 11 bases between. This CDR3 has 15 residues. CDR3: CASSPRATGANVLTF. As DNA, the CDR3 is TGTGCCAGCAGCCCCAGGGCCACTGGGGCCAACGTCCTGACTTTC.

V gene TRBV7-2 combines with J gene TRBJ1-5; possible D gene TRBD1, 5 bases. Germline CDR1 is SGHTA and CDR2 is FQGNSA. Trimming pared 2 bases from V and 7 bases from J, leaving 9 bases between. This CDR3 region has 13 residues. CDR3 coding DNA: TGTGCCAGCAGCTTACAGGGTAACCAGCCCCAGCATTTT. It codes for CASSLQGNQPQHF.